The 26 T cell receptor beta chains below were found in one sample sequenced in a study of Graves' ophthalmopathy and Graves' hyperthyroidism. Amplified material comprised TCR beta CDR3 regions derived from RNA transcripts. Second-round multiplex PCR came after a first-round RT-PCR that employed HTBI primers. TCRdb recomputed calls from the multiplex PCR reads with MiXCR, one row per CDR3 protein. The top ten hold approximately 3% of the sample, which has some 410,000 distinct CDR3 sequences, 21% seen once. The sequenced sample consisted of peripheral blood. The receptors derive from a woman between 18 and 29 years old with stable Graves' hyperthyroidism.

This clonotype has at least ten counts. The rearrangement links TRBV28 to TRBJ1-1; the D gene is possibly TRBD1 (6 bases). V was cut by 6 bases and J by 8 bases, with 22 bases left in between. Germline CDR1 reads MDHEN; CDR2 reads SYDVKM. The CDR3 is 15 residues long. CDR3 residues: CASSQGPVGVTEAFF. For the CDR3, the DNA is TGTGCCAGCAGCCAGGGGCCAGTCGGCGTGACCGAAGCTTTCTTT.

In this sample, this clonotype turned up a few times. The V call is TRBV5-5, the J call TRBJ1-3, with D uncertain. The germline V and J ends were trimmed by 4 bases and 0 bases, with 14 bases remaining between them. The germline CDR1 and CDR2 sequences are SGHKS and YYEKEE (reference sequence). The CDR3 spans 16 residues. For the CDR3, the DNA is TGTGCCAGCAGCCGGCCAGGCTCGAGCTCTGGAAACACCATATATTTT. Amino acid sequence: CASSRPGSSSGNTIYF.

The chain couples TRBV12-3 or TRBV12-4 to TRBJ2-2; D is possibly TRBD2 (5 bases). V lost 7 bases and J 6 bases, leaving 12 bases between the germline ends. The CDR3 loop spans 13 amino acids. CDR3 protein: CASKALAAGELFF. Here the CDR3 DNA reads TGTGCCAGCAAGGCCCTAGCTGCCGGGGAGCTGTTTTTT.

This clonotype was seen at least ten times. The chain links TRBV7-9 to TRBJ1-2, with D unresolved. This CDR3 is built from 15 residues. Trimming shortened V by 1 base and J by 7 bases, and 16 bases separated the two germline ends. Germline CDR1 is SEHNR and CDR2 is FQNEAQ (reference sequence). Here the CDR3 reads CASSLGVRQTAGYTF. In nucleotides, the CDR3 is TGTGCCAGCAGCTTAGGGGTACGGCAGACGGCTGGCTACACCTTC.

This clonotype was detected many times. The CDR3 nucleotides read TGTGCCAGCAGTTCCCAAGGGAGCAGAGGGGGCTACACCTTC. Residues: CASSSQGSRGGYTF. V is TRBV28 and J is TRBJ1-2, with D unclear. The V gene lost 4 bases and the J gene lost 8 bases, with 17 bases spanning the gap. Germline values: CDR1 MDHEN, CDR2 SYDVKM. This CDR3 region has 14 residues.

This clonotype was found many times. The chain has TRBV24-1 and TRBJ1-2; the D is unclear. Looked up from germline, CDR1 is KGHDR and CDR2 is SFDVKD. The CDR3 is 14 residues long. V gave up 2 bases and J gave up 5 bases, with 11 bases separating them. The CDR3 region is CATSDSSWVYGYTF. The DNA of the CDR3 is TGTGCCACCAGTGATTCTTCCTGGGTATATGGCTACACCTTC.

This clonotype showed up just a few times. CDR3 coding DNA: TGTGCCAGCAGTACGGAGGGACACGAGCAGTACTTC. This codes for CASSTEGHEQYF. The chain carries TRBV12-3 or TRBV12-4 and TRBJ2-7; maybe TRBD2 (6 bases). Trimming left V 5 bases short and J 5 bases short, with 10 bases between. The CDR3 runs 12 residues.

This clonotype appeared many times. The chain is built from TRBV5-1 and TRBJ2-3; 14 bases agree with TRBD2. V trimming: 4 bases; J trimming: 6 bases; junction bases outside the gene matches: 4. The CDR3 totals 15 residues. Per the germline V gene, CDR1 is SGHRS and CDR2 is YFSETQ. The chain's CDR3 is CASSAGTSGSDTQYF. CDR3 bases: TGCGCCAGCAGCGCCGGGACTAGCGGGAGTGATACGCAGTATTTT.

In this sample, this clonotype turned up many times. This chain uses TRBV29-1 with TRBJ1-1, with 7 nucleotides matching TRBD1. CDR1 is SQVTM, CDR2 ANQGSEA, per germline. The V and J ends lost 7 bases and 1 base, in that order; junction bases with no gene match: 6. The CDR3 has 13 residues. The CDR3: CSGRRQGNTEAFF. DNA for the CDR3: TGCAGCGGTCGGAGACAGGGGAACACTGAAGCTTTCTTT.

This chain joins TRBV6-1 and TRBJ2-7, with D tentatively TRBD2 (5 bases). Germline CDR1 is MNHNS and CDR2 is SASEGT. V lost 7 bases and J lost 4, with 20 bases in between. The CDR3 is made up of 15 amino acids. CDR3 amino acids: CASTPGVSFGYEQYF. The CDR3 DNA reads TGTGCCAGCACACCCGGGGTTAGCTTCGGGTACGAGCAGTACTTC.

This clonotype has at least ten counts. This sequence joins TRBV6-2 or TRBV6-3 and TRBJ2-7, with a tentative D call TRBD2 (5 bases). Germline V gives CDR1 MNHEY, CDR2 SVGEGT. V was shortened by 4 bases and J by 3 bases, with 19 bases between the two germline ends. The CDR3 covers 16 residues. The chain's CDR3 is CASSFWRPGDLYEQYF. DNA for the CDR3: TGTGCCAGCAGTTTCTGGCGGCCCGGGGATCTCTACGAGCAGTACTTC.

Points on this clonotype: The junction and the germline gene differ at one end; a read error may be behind it. V usage is TRBV11-2 and J usage is TRBJ2-7; TRBD2 matches at 9 bases. The CDR3 is made up of 16 amino acids. Germline lookup yields CDR1 SGHAT and CDR2 FQNNGV. Here the CDR3 DNA reads TGTGCCAGCAGCTTAGGGGGCGGGAGGGCGTCCTACGATCAGTACTTC. Residues: CASSLGGGRASYDQYF.

This rearrangement joins TRBV6-1 to TRBJ1-1; D not resolved. This CDR3 is 13 amino acids long. The germline V gene encodes CDR1 MNHNS and CDR2 SASEGT. Trimming removed 7 bases at V and 3 bases at J, with 12 bases between. The chain's CDR3 is CASTDQQYTEAFF. CDR3 coding DNA: TGTGCCAGCACCGATCAACAGTACACTGAAGCTTTCTTT.

At least ten counts were recorded for this clonotype. The gene calls are TRBV28 and TRBJ1-1; perhaps TRBD1 as D (6 bases). Trimming shortened V by 7 bases and J by 5 bases, and 8 bases separated the two germline ends. Germline V gives CDR1 MDHEN, CDR2 SYDVKM. The CDR3 consists of 11 residues. DNA for the CDR3: TGTGCCAGCACAGGGGAAACTGAAGCTTTCTTT. This sequence encodes CASTGETEAFF.

This clonotype was seen a few times. This chain links TRBV12-3 or TRBV12-4 with TRBJ1-1, with D perhaps TRBD1 (6 bases). Trimming removed 9 bases from V and 4 bases from J, with 18 bases in between. This CDR3 comprises 14 residues. This CDR3 reads CASSGAGKSTEAFF. Here the CDR3 DNA reads TGTGCCAGTTCAGGGGCAGGGAAGAGCACTGAAGCTTTCTTT.

This clonotype was picked up many times. The chain employs TRBV12-3 or TRBV12-4 and TRBJ1-3; D gene ambiguous. V gave up 3 bases and J gave up 0 bases, with 3 bases separating them. The CDR3 contains 13 residues. The CDR3 DNA follows: TGTGCCAGCAGTTTCCGCTCTGGAAACACCATATATTTT. It encodes CASSFRSGNTIYF.

The J gene is TRBJ1-2, the V gene TRBV6-2 or TRBV6-3; perhaps TRBD1 as D (6 bases). This CDR3 has 12 residues. Deletions cut 5 bases from V and 7 bases from J, with 11 bases between. CDR1 MNHEY and CDR2 SVGEGT come from the germline V gene. The CDR3 DNA reads as TGTGCCAGCAGTCAGGGGACCGGTGGCTACACCTTC. Translated: CASSQGTGGYTF.

This clonotype counts as medium-sized (0.01 to 0.1%). This chain uses TRBV12-3 or TRBV12-4 with TRBJ2-7; TRBD2 matches 7 bases. The CDR3 has 15 residues. V lost 5 bases to trimming and J lost 0 bases; unmatched junction nucleotides: 7. The DNA for the CDR3 is TGTGCCAGCAGTCCTGGGGGGGATCTCTCCTACGAGCAGTACTTC. The encoded protein is CASSPGGDLSYEQYF.

This clonotype has at least ten counts. The chain carries TRBV12-3 or TRBV12-4 and TRBJ2-7; tentatively, D is TRBD2 (5 bases). V gave up 4 bases and J gave up 7 bases, with 11 bases separating them. The CDR3 totals 12 residues. The CDR3 sequence is CASSWAGREQYF. CDR3 coding DNA: TGTGCCAGCAGTTGGGCTGGGAGAGAGCAGTACTTC.

This clonotype was observed many times. The chain recombines TRBV6-2 or TRBV6-3 with TRBJ2-7; TRBD2 might be the D (6 bases). Trimming left V 6 bases short and J 0 bases short, with 12 bases between. The germline V gene encodes CDR1 MNHEY and CDR2 SVGEGT. This CDR3 contains 14 residues. In DNA form, the CDR3 reads TGTGCCAGCAGGATAAGCGGGTTCTCCTACGAGCAGTACTTC. Protein sequence: CASRISGFSYEQYF.

Ten or more counts support this clonotype. The rearrangement uses TRBV20-1 and TRBJ1-2, with D perhaps TRBD1 (5 bases). The V gene's germline CDR1 is DFQATT and CDR2 SNEGSKA (reference sequence). The germline V and J ends were trimmed by 7 bases and 6 bases, with 12 bases remaining between them. This CDR3 is 11 amino acids long. The CDR3 coding sequence is TGCAGTGTGGGGGGGGTGCATGGCTACACCTTC. Encoded protein: CSVGGVHGYTF.

This clonotype was counted many times. V and J are TRBV5-1 and TRBJ2-5; TRBD2 agrees at 7 bases. J gave up 4 bases and V 4 bases, and 10 bases lay outside the gene matches. Germline CDR1 and CDR2: SGHRS and YFSETQ. This CDR3 has 15 residues. CDR3 DNA sequence: TGCGCCAGCAGCCCAAGTACGGGGGGATCAGAGACCCAGTACTTC. This translates into CASSPSTGGSETQYF.

This clonotype has ten or more counts. The chain joins TRBV10-3 to TRBJ2-7; TRBD2 is a possible D gene (6 bases). The germline V gene encodes CDR1 ENHRY and CDR2 SYGVKD. The CDR3 sequence is 14 residues long. The V end lost 10 bases, the J end lost 7 bases, and 23 bases lay between the germline ends. CDR3 bases: TGTGCCACCAGCGCGGGACGCCCGGTTTCTGAGCAGTACTTC. Residues: CATSAGRPVSEQYF.

The V call is TRBV12-3 or TRBV12-4, the J call TRBJ2-7, with 9 bases fitting TRBD2. The CDR3 has 14 amino acids. V shed 7 bases and J 1 base; nucleotides not matched to a gene: 5. The DNA of the CDR3 is TGTGCCAGCAAACAACTAGCGGGTTCCTACGAGCAGTACTTC. This encodes CASKQLAGSYEQYF.

The table lists this clonotype with many counts. The chain combines TRBV9 with TRBJ2-3, with D possibly matching TRBD2 (5 bases). Germline CDR1 and CDR2: SGDLS and YYNGEE. Between the trimmed V and J ends, which lost 3 bases and 3 bases, there was a span of 14 bases. The CDR3 spans 15 residues. The CDR3 DNA sequence: TGTGCCAGCAGCGAGCCGGGCGGGCTAACAGATACGCAGTATTTT. It encodes CASSEPGGLTDTQYF.

This clonotype came up a few times. Germline is not matched at one junction end, which may reflect a read error. The V and J genes are TRBV20-1 and TRBJ2-6; D is ambiguous. Germline V gene data show CDR1 as DFQATT and CDR2 as SNEGSKA (reference sequence). The CDR3 loop spans 15 amino acids. CDR3 in DNA: TGCAATGCTAGAGTTGCCGGGCGTGGGGCCAACGTCCTGACTTTC. It translates to CNARVAGRGANVLTF.